These 29 T cell receptor beta chains share one sample of origin, sequenced in a study of cytomegalovirus exposure and HLA in healthy donors. PCR used 60 Vbeta primers and 13 Jbeta primers. Here immunoSEQ multiplex PCR was the method, and the copy in TCRdb shows in-frame clones only, minus some. The sample has around 75,000 clones; 78% are singletons. Sequenced sample: PBMCs. The receptors stem from a middle-aged man in good health and CMV-seronegative.

This chain links TRBV4-3 with TRBJ1-4; TRBD1 is a possible D gene (6 bases). The germline CDR1 and CDR2 sequences are LGHNA and YSLEER. The V and J ends lost 3 bases and 0 bases respectively, with 14 bases between them. This CDR3 is built from 17 residues. The CDR3 is CASSQVLDSTTNEKLFF. The CDR3 nucleotides are TGCGCCAGCAGCCAGGTCCTGGACAGCACAACTAATGAAAAACTGTTTTTT.

The rearrangement joins TRBV19 to TRBJ1-4; TRBD1 aligns across 10 bases. The CDR3 consists of 17 residues. In germline, CDR1 is LNHDA, CDR2 SQIVND (reference sequence). V lost 5 bases and J lost 8; bases outside the gene matches: 14. The DNA of the CDR3 is TGTGCCAGTAGTGCCCCGGGACAGGGGCATTTAAGGGAAAAACTGTTTTTT. It translates to CASSAPGQGHLREKLFF. The full variable domain, with the rest looked up from reference TRBV19 and TRBJ1-4, is DGGITQSPKYLFRKEGQNVTLSCEQNLNHDAMYWYRQDPGQGLRLIYYSQIVNDFQKGDIAEGYSVSREKKESFPLTVTSAQKNPTAFYLCASSAPGQGHLREKLFFGSGTQLSVL.

The rearrangement joins TRBV4-1 to TRBJ2-4; TRBD1 matches at 10 bases. This CDR3 has 19 amino acids. Germline CDR1 reads MGHRA; CDR2 reads YSYEKL. The trim removed 4 bases at V and 7 bases at J, leaving 19 bases unmatched. The DNA for the CDR3 is TGCGCCAGCAGCCCTACTGGCCCGGGACAGGGGTTGATGTTTAACATTCAGTACTTC. This codes for CASSPTGPGQGLMFNIQYF.

This chain joins TRBV7-3 and TRBJ1-2, with 11 bases fitting TRBD1. V was clipped by 3 bases and J by 4 bases; unmatched bases: 7. This CDR3 has 16 amino acids. Germline V lookup: CDR1 SGHTA, CDR2 FQGTGA. This CDR3 is CASSLNPGTGGYGYTF. CDR3 sequence (DNA): TGTGCCAGCAGCTTGAACCCCGGGACAGGGGGCTATGGCTACACCTTC.

This clone was picked up a small number of times. Other DNA sequences in the sample encode the same CDR3. The genes are TRBV10-3 and TRBJ2-4, with D tentatively TRBD2 (7 bases). CDR3 size: 15 residues. V gave up 4 bases and J gave up 6 bases, with 16 bases separating them. The germline V gene has CDR1 ENHRY and CDR2 SYGVKD. As DNA, the CDR3 is TGTGCCATCAGTGGGGACCAGGGAGGGGGAAACATTCAGTACTTC. Translated, it gives CAISGDQGGGNIQYF.

The genes are TRBV6-1 and TRBJ1-2, with D maybe TRBD1 (6 bases). The V gene lost 8 bases and the J gene lost 4 bases, with 20 bases spanning the gap. Looked up from germline, CDR1 is MNHNS and CDR2 is SASEGT. The CDR3 is 15 amino acids. The CDR3 region has the DNA TGTGCCAGCGGCTTTGACCAGGGGCCTGCCTATGGCTACACCTTC. Translation: CASGFDQGPAYGYTF.

The chain is built from TRBV6-5 and TRBJ2-1; D may be TRBD1 (5 bases). This CDR3 has 14 residues. Germline assignment: CDR1 MNHEY and CDR2 SVGAGI. Between the trimmed V and J ends, which lost 9 bases and 5 bases, there was a span of 17 bases. The CDR3, as DNA: TGTGCCAGTCACCGGGCCAGGGTCCACAATGAGCAGTTCTTC. Its translation: CASHRARVHNEQFF.

V gene TRBV11-2 combines with J gene TRBJ1-4, with a tentative D call TRBD1 (5 bases). Germline V gives CDR1 SGHAT, CDR2 FQNNGV. The CDR3 has 18 amino acids. Trimming took 2 bases from V and 0 from J, leaving 16 bases between them. CDR3 protein: CASSLFRVSLATNEKLFF. CDR3 DNA sequence: TGTGCCAGCAGCTTATTCAGGGTATCCCTAGCAACTAATGAAAAACTGTTTTTT.

The chain uses TRBV5-1 and TRBJ2-1, with 9 positions matching TRBD2. Germline V gene sequence: CDR1 SGHRS, CDR2 YFSETQ. Losses at the gene ends were 0 bases for V and 4 bases for J; bases not matched to a gene: 5. The length of the CDR3 is 16 residues. CDR3 coding DNA: TGCGCCAGCAGCTTGGATATAGCGGGGGTATACAATGAGCAGTTCTTC. Translating gives CASSLDIAGVYNEQFF.

The chain joins TRBV30 to TRBJ2-1; 8 bases map to TRBD2. The CDR3 totals 13 residues. The germline CDR1 and CDR2 sequences are GTSNPN and SVGIG (reference sequence). V lost 0 bases and J lost 8; bases outside the gene matches: 3. CDR3 amino acids: CAWSVGGGDEQFF. In DNA, the CDR3 is TGTGCCTGGAGTGTCGGGGGGGGCGATGAGCAGTTCTTC. The whole variable domain, filled in from reference TRBV30 and TRBJ2-1, reads SQTIHQWPATLVQPVGSPLSLECTVEGTSNPNLYWYRQAAGRGLQLLFYSVGIGQISSEVPQNLSASRPQDRQFILSSKKLLLSDSGFYLCAWSVGGGDEQFFGPGTRLTVL.

The chain couples TRBV20-1 to TRBJ2-3, with D uncertain. The germline CDR1 and CDR2 sequences are DFQATT and SNEGSKA (reference sequence). V gave up 5 bases and J gave up 6 bases, with 9 bases separating them. There are 11 residues in the CDR3. The CDR3 protein is CSASRRDTQYF. CDR3 sequence (DNA): TGCAGTGCTTCACGCCGGGATACGCAGTATTTT.

The chain employs TRBV10-2 and TRBJ2-3; D ambiguous. This CDR3 has 15 amino acids. In germline, CDR1 is WSHSY, CDR2 SAAADI. V was trimmed by 6 bases and J by 8 bases, leaving 21 bases between them. The CDR3 is CASSPGATPVVTQYF. CDR3 bases: TGCGCCAGCAGCCCCGGAGCGACGCCTGTGGTTACGCAGTATTTT.

The V gene is TRBV5-1, the J gene TRBJ1-1, with 7 bases identical to TRBD1. Trimming took 4 bases from V and 2 from J; bases not matched to a gene: 2. The germline V gene encodes CDR1 SGHRS and CDR2 YFSETQ. The CDR3 length is 13 residues. For the CDR3, the DNA is TGCGCCAGCAGCCGGACAGGCAACACTGAAGCTTTCTTT. This encodes CASSRTGNTEAFF.

The chain links TRBV7-2 to TRBJ2-3, with D possibly matching TRBD2 (5 bases). This CDR3 has 14 residues. The V end was cut by 1 base, the J end by 4 bases, with 9 bases between. In germline, CDR1 is SGHTA, CDR2 FQGNSA. The DNA for the CDR3 is TGTGCCAGCAGCTTAGGAGGGCCGGCAGATACGCAGTATTTT. Residues: CASSLGGPADTQYF.

The V gene is TRBV5-6, the J gene TRBJ2-4; 8 bases agree with TRBD1. The germline V gene encodes CDR1 SGHDT and CDR2 YYEEEE. The CDR3 is 16 amino acids. Unmatched junction bases numbered 12, after V lost 1 base and J lost 9 bases. The CDR3 here is CASSLIRTGTLGIQYF. CDR3 DNA: TGTGCCAGCAGCTTGATTCGGACAGGGACCCTGGGCATTCAGTACTTC.

This clone was seen once. The chain carries TRBV7-9 and TRBJ1-5, with no clear D. The CDR3 contains 17 residues. V was clipped by 0 bases and J by 0 bases, with 12 bases between them. Germline V gene sequence: CDR1 SEHNR, CDR2 FQNEAQ (reference sequence). CDR3 amino acids: CASSLASGSNSNQPQHF. CDR3 nucleotides: TGTGCCAGCAGCTTAGCCTCCGGGTCAAATAGCAATCAGCCCCAGCATTTT.

The chain links TRBV5-5 to TRBJ1-2, with no clear D. V lost 0 bases and J lost 5, with 11 bases in between. This CDR3 spans 14 amino acids. The V gene's germline CDR1 is SGHKS and CDR2 YYEKEE (reference sequence). The DNA of the CDR3 is TGTGCCAGCAGCTTGGAAGGACTGGGATATGGCTACACCTTC. Translating gives CASSLEGLGYGYTF.

The chain employs TRBV18 and TRBJ2-7, with no clear D. Per the germline V gene, CDR1 is KGHSH and CDR2 is LQKENI. Trimming shortened V by 5 bases and J by 3 bases, and 11 bases separated the two germline ends. The CDR3 runs to 13 residues. Here the CDR3 reads CASSGPGFYEQYF. CDR3 bases: TGTGCCAGCTCAGGCCCCGGGTTCTACGAGCAGTACTTC.

This sequence joins TRBV10-3 and TRBJ2-7; 8 positions agree with TRBD1. The J segment lost 2 bases and the V segment lost 6 bases, leaving 3 bases of the junction unmatched. The CDR3 has 13 amino acids. CDR1 is ENHRY, CDR2 SYGVKD, per germline. The CDR3 loop reads CAIRGTGAYEQYF. DNA for the CDR3: TGTGCCATCAGGGGGACAGGAGCCTACGAGCAGTACTTC.

The chain is built from TRBV4-1 and TRBJ2-1, with 13 positions matching TRBD2. The CDR3 covers 15 residues. J lost 5 bases, V lost 6 bases, and 4 bases had no gene match. Per germline, CDR1 MGHRA and CDR2 YSYEKL. CDR3 residues: CASRAGLAGNNEQFF. CDR3 coding DNA: TGCGCCAGCAGAGCGGGACTAGCGGGGAACAATGAGCAGTTCTTC.

The V and J genes are TRBV12-2 and TRBJ2-7; the listed D gene, TRBD1, was not tested against the DNA. TRBV12-2 is annotated as a pseudogene. The CDR3 has 17 residues. CDR3 DNA: TGTGCAAGTCGCTTTAGACAGGGGGGCATTAGCTCCTACGAGCAGTACTTC. It codes for CASRFRQGGISSYEQYF.

The genes are TRBV27 and TRBJ1-5, with 9 bases identical to TRBD1. Trimming cost V 4 bases and J 6 bases; bases outside gene matches: 7. Germline values: CDR1 MNHEY, CDR2 SMNVEV (reference sequence). The CDR3 covers 15 residues. This chain's CDR3 is CASSSIQGARQPQHF. The CDR3 DNA reads TGTGCCAGCAGTTCTATACAGGGGGCCCGTCAGCCCCAGCATTTT.

This chain joins TRBV2 and TRBJ2-7; possible D gene TRBD2, 6 bases. There are 12 residues in the CDR3. Germline CDR1 SNHLY, CDR2 FYNNEI. Trimming took off 3 bases at V and 6 bases at J, with 9 bases between the two ends. In nucleotides, the CDR3 is TGTGCCAGCAGTGAGGGGGGATGCGAGCAGTACTTC. This sequence encodes CASSEGGCEQYF.

The CDR3 is CALQGATMGYTF. CDR3 nucleotide sequence: TGTGCCCTCCAGGGGGCAACAATGGGCTACACCTTC. The J gene is TRBJ1-2, the V gene TRBV10-3, with 8 bases that match TRBD1. There are 12 residues in the CDR3. V shed 11 bases, J shed 8 bases, and the junction held 10 bases outside the gene matches. CDR1 and CDR2 (germline): ENHRY, SYGVKD.

The rearrangement links TRBV27 to TRBJ1-1; 12 bases are shared with TRBD1. Germline loops: CDR1 MNHEY, CDR2 SMNVEV (reference sequence). The CDR3 is 17 residues long. V trimming: 5 bases; J trimming: 4 bases; junction bases outside the gene matches: 11. The DNA of the CDR3 is TGTGCCAGCAGTCGTCAACCGGGACAGGGGGCGAGCACTGAAGCTTTCTTT. This codes for CASSRQPGQGASTEAFF.

The chain carries TRBV5-6 and TRBJ2-4, with a possible D match to TRBD2 (6 bases). This CDR3 spans 16 amino acids. Trimming cost V 2 bases and J 0 bases, with 12 bases left between them. Germline V lookup: CDR1 SGHDT, CDR2 YYEEEE. DNA for the CDR3: TGTGCCAGCAGCTTCGAAGGACTACTAGCCAAAAACATTCAGTACTTC. It translates to CASSFEGLLAKNIQYF.

V gene TRBV7-2 combines with J gene TRBJ1-3, with 8 bases fitting TRBD1. The CDR3 extends over 16 amino acids. Germline V CDR1 and CDR2: SGHTA, FQGNSA. J was trimmed by 3 bases and V by 1 base; bases with no gene match: 5. The CDR3 sequence: CASSLGPGGSGNTIYF. DNA of the CDR3: TGTGCCAGCAGCTTAGGTCCAGGGGGCAGTGGAAACACCATATATTTT.

The chain combines TRBV28 with TRBJ2-3, with a weak D call TRBD1 (6 bases). Germline-derived CDR1 and CDR2 are MDHEN and SYDVKM. This CDR3 is built from 12 residues. Deletions cut 7 bases from V and 4 bases from J, with 9 bases between. The CDR3 sequence: CASNRVPDTQYF. CDR3 coding DNA: TGTGCCAGCAACAGGGTCCCAGATACGCAGTATTTT.

The CDR3 loop reads CASSEAPRGTEAFF. CDR3 sequence (DNA): TGTGCCAGCAGCGAAGCCCCCAGGGGCACTGAAGCTTTCTTT. The chain is built from TRBV28 and TRBJ1-1; a weak D match, TRBD1 (6 bases). V was shortened by 6 bases and J by 4 bases, with 15 bases between the two germline ends. The CDR3 runs to 14 residues. Germline V gene data show CDR1 as MDHEN and CDR2 as SYDVKM.